The 27 T cell receptor beta chains below come from one sample, sequenced in a study of response to subunit inactivated influenza vaccine. Via MiXCR, TCRdb re-called the RT-PCR reads, giving one row per CDR3 protein. The sample holds 710,000 or so distinct CDR3 sequences, 15% to 19% seen once. The starting material was PBMCs from blood, obtained approximately 13 days after vaccination. The source of these receptors is a man aged 45-65 years who received an inactivated influenza vaccine.

This clonotype appeared a few times. The CDR3 DNA is TGTGCCAGCAGCCCAACAGGGTTGGGTCAACTGTGGAATGAAAAACTGTTTTTT. Its protein is CASSPTGLGQLWNEKLFF. The chain combines TRBV11-2 with TRBJ1-4; D possibly corresponds to TRBD1 (6 bases). V gave up 5 bases and J gave up 5 bases, with 24 bases separating them. The germline V gene encodes CDR1 SGHAT and CDR2 FQNNGV. The CDR3 loop spans 18 amino acids.

The rearrangement links TRBV6-1 to TRBJ2-1; the D gene is possibly TRBD1 (6 bases). The V gene lost 5 bases and the J gene lost 5 bases, with 16 bases spanning the gap. This CDR3 is built from 15 residues. The germline gives CDR1 MNHNS, CDR2 SASEGT. The CDR3: CASSPRDIGDNEQFF. CDR3 nucleotides: TGTGCCAGCAGTCCTCGGGACATTGGTGACAATGAGCAGTTCTTC.

This clonotype was seen repeatedly, ten times or more. The rearrangement joins TRBV7-2 to TRBJ2-7; 10 nucleotides match TRBD2. The CDR3 extends over 15 amino acids. After removal of 1 base from V and 4 bases from J, the junction contained 4 bases not matched to a gene. Germline values: CDR1 SGHTA, CDR2 FQGNSA. The CDR3 spells CASSLDSSGGYEQYF. As DNA, the CDR3 is TGTGCCAGCAGCTTAGATTCTAGCGGGGGATACGAGCAGTACTTC.

This clonotype was seen more than once but under ten times. The CDR3 region has the DNA TGTGCCAGCAGTTCACTAACCAGGGTCCACACCGGGGAGCTGTTTTTT. Translating gives CASSSLTRVHTGELFF. The V call is TRBV7-9, the J call TRBJ2-2; tentative D call: TRBD1 (5 bases). Between the trimmed V and J ends, which lost 6 bases and 3 bases, there was a span of 17 bases. The length of the CDR3 is 16 residues. The germline V gene encodes CDR1 SEHNR and CDR2 FQNEAQ (reference sequence). The whole variable domain, remainder taken from reference TRBV7-9 and TRBJ2-2, is DTGVSQNPRHKITKRGQNVTFRCDPISEHNRLYWYRQTLGQGPEFLTYFQNEAQLEKSRLLSDRFSAERPKGSFSTLEIQRTEQGDSAMYLCASSSLTRVHTGELFFGEGSRLTVL.

This clonotype was counted between two and nine times. The chain carries TRBV4-3 and TRBJ2-7; D may be TRBD1 (6 bases). The CDR3 runs to 17 residues. The germline gives CDR1 LGHNA, CDR2 YSLEER. V gave up 0 bases and J gave up 1 base, with 16 bases separating them. The CDR3 here is CASSQDFGRGVSYEQYF. CDR3 DNA: TGCGCCAGCAGCCAAGATTTCGGCAGGGGAGTATCCTACGAGCAGTACTTC.

The gene calls are TRBV4-2 and TRBJ1-4, with TRBD1 matching 11 bases. J was trimmed by 8 bases and V by 2 bases; bases with no gene match: 4. This CDR3 contains 15 residues. Germline-derived CDR1 and CDR2 are LGHNA and YNFKEQ. CDR3 sequence: CASSQTGTGGEKLFF. CDR3 bases: TGTGCCAGCAGCCAAACCGGGACAGGGGGGGAAAAACTGTTTTTT.

This rearrangement joins TRBV5-6 to TRBJ2-1, with 7 bases fitting TRBD2. Per the germline V gene, CDR1 is SGHDT and CDR2 is YYEEEE. The CDR3 sequence is 15 residues long. The V segment lost 3 bases and the J segment 6 bases; nucleotides outside the gene matches: 9. This CDR3 reads CASSSRTRSGNEQFF. The CDR3 coding sequence is TGTGCCAGCAGCTCCCGGACTAGGTCGGGCAATGAGCAGTTCTTC.

This clonotype occurred many times. This sequence joins TRBV20-1 and TRBJ2-7; 7 bases agree with TRBD1. The CDR3 is 15 residues long. V lost 3 bases to trimming and J lost 3 bases; unmatched junction nucleotides: 11. Germline loops: CDR1 DFQATT, CDR2 SNEGSKA (reference sequence). CDR3 in DNA: TGCAGTGCTAGGGATTTCGTGGGACAGAGCTACGAGCAGTACTTC. Its translation: CSARDFVGQSYEQYF.

This clonotype was counted between two and nine times. This sequence joins TRBV18 and TRBJ1-2; 10 positions match TRBD1. V gave up 3 bases and J gave up 7 bases; unmatched junction bases: 2. CDR3 length equals 13 residues. Germline-derived CDR1 and CDR2 are KGHSH and LQKENI. The CDR3 DNA reads as TGTGCCAGCTCACCGGACAGGGGGTTTGGCTACACCTTC. Translated, it gives CASSPDRGFGYTF. Looking up the rest from reference TRBV18 and TRBJ1-2 gives the full variable domain: NAGVMQNPRHLVRRRGQEARLRCSPMKGHSHVYWYRQLPEEGLKFMVYLQKENIIDESGMPKERFSAEFPKEGPSILRIQQVVRGDSAAYFCASSPDRGFGYTFGSGTRLTVV.

This clonotype has ten or more counts. The CDR3 reads CASSLVGSFHEQYF. In DNA, the CDR3 is TGTGCCAGCAGCTTAGTCGGCTCCTTCCACGAGCAGTACTTC. This rearrangement joins TRBV7-2 to TRBJ2-7, with D uncertain. CDR1 and CDR2 from the germline V gene are SGHTA and FQGNSA. With 1 base removed from V and 5 bases from J, the gap between germline ends came to 12 bases. The CDR3 sequence is 14 residues long.

The table lists this clonotype with many counts. The J gene is TRBJ1-4, the V gene TRBV4-3; TRBD1 matches 10 bases. CDR1 and CDR2 (germline): LGHNA, YSLEER. Losses at the gene ends were 3 bases for V and 5 bases for J; bases not matched to a gene: 6. The CDR3 is made up of 16 amino acids. CDR3 bases: TGCGCCAGCAGCCAGCTCCCGGGACAGGGGAATGAAAAACTGTTTTTT. Translated: CASSQLPGQGNEKLFF.

This chain uses TRBV27 with TRBJ1-5; D gene unclear. CDR3 length equals 13 residues. Germline V gene sequence: CDR1 MNHEY, CDR2 SMNVEV (reference sequence). The V and J ends lost 2 bases and 5 bases respectively, with 7 bases between them. The CDR3 DNA follows: TGTGCCAGCAGTTTAACGCAGCATCAGCCCCAGCATTTT. It is translated as CASSLTQHQPQHF.

The chain combines TRBV12-3 or TRBV12-4 with TRBJ2-1; TRBD1 might be the D (6 bases). V lost 1 base and J 9 bases, leaving 10 bases between the germline ends. The CDR3 length is 13 residues. The CDR3 DNA is TGTGCCAGCAGTTTAGTAATGGGGGCTGAGCAGTTCTTC. This translates into CASSLVMGAEQFF.

The chain uses TRBV7-2 and TRBJ1-4; no definite D call. The V end lost 5 bases, the J end lost 8 bases, and 12 bases lay between the germline ends. In germline, CDR1 is SGHTA, CDR2 FQGNSA. The length of the CDR3 is 13 residues. The CDR3 DNA reads TGTGCCAGCAGCAAATATCACGAGGAAAAACTGTTTTTT. It translates to CASSKYHEEKLFF.

On this clonotype itself: At one end, the junction sequence differs from germline, possibly due to a read error. The rearrangement uses TRBV7-9 and TRBJ1-2, with D unclear. This CDR3 region has 13 residues. CDR1 is SEHNR, CDR2 FQNEAQ, per germline (reference sequence). The CDR3 loop is CATSGRMNYGYTF. The CDR3 DNA reads TGTGCCACCAGCGGCCGAATGAACTATGGCTACACCTTC.

The rearrangement links TRBV12-3 or TRBV12-4 to TRBJ1-5; perhaps TRBD1 as D (5 bases). CDR3 length equals 15 residues. V was pared by 7 bases and J by 2 bases, with 15 bases between. The DNA of the CDR3 is TGTGCCAGCAAGGCGGGGGGGGTGGGCAATCAGCCCCAGCATTTT. This gives the protein CASKAGGVGNQPQHF.

The chain uses TRBV5-1 and TRBJ2-1; D is undetermined. Trimming pared 0 bases from V and 7 bases from J, leaving 14 bases between. Germline V lookup: CDR1 SGHRS, CDR2 YFSETQ. CDR3 length: 15 amino acids. The CDR3 DNA reads as TGCGCCAGCAGCTTGGCCCCAGGAGCCCGGAATGAGCAGTTCTTC. This translates into CASSLAPGARNEQFF.

This clonotype was counted ten times or more. This chain joins TRBV7-3 and TRBJ2-7, with D tentatively TRBD2 (6 bases). V lost 1 base and J lost 2, with 12 bases in between. Germline values: CDR1 SGHTA, CDR2 FQGTGA. The CDR3 spans 15 residues. The DNA of the CDR3 is TGTGCCAGCAGCTTAAACCCGGGACTTGCCTACGAGCAGTACTTC. Encoded protein: CASSLNPGLAYEQYF. The full variable domain, its missing parts supplied by reference TRBV7-3 and TRBJ2-7, is GAGVSQTPSNKVTEKGKYVELRCDPISGHTALYWYRQSLGQGPEFLIYFQGTGAADDSGLPNDRFFAVRPEGSVSTLKIQRTERGDSAVYLCASSLNPGLAYEQYFGPGTRLTVT.

This clonotype was seen ten or more times. The V call is TRBV28, the J call TRBJ2-7, with 9 positions matching TRBD2. Germline CDR1 and CDR2: MDHEN and SYDVKM. The CDR3 spans 15 residues. V dropped 8 bases and J dropped 1; count of bases not matched to a gene: 9. CDR3 sequence (DNA): TGTGCCAGCGGACGTAGCGGGAGCGGGTCCTACGAGCAGTACTTC. It encodes CASGRSGSGSYEQYF. The whole variable domain, remainder taken from reference TRBV28 and TRBJ2-7, is DVKVTQSSRYLVKRTGEKVFLECVQDMDHENMFWYRQDPGLGLRLIYFSYDVKMKEKGDIPEGYSVSREKKERFSLILESASTNQTSMYLCASGRSGSGSYEQYFGPGTRLTVT.

This clonotype showed up just a few times. The chain combines TRBV20-1 with TRBJ1-1; 10 nucleotides line up with TRBD1. CDR1 and CDR2 from the germline V gene are DFQATT and SNEGSKA (reference sequence). The CDR3 is 13 amino acids. V gave up 6 bases and J gave up 9 bases; unmatched junction bases: 10. In nucleotides, the CDR3 is TGCAGTGCGGGGGGACAGGGGCTTTATAAAGCTTTCTTT. This translates into CSAGGQGLYKAFF.

The chain has TRBV5-1 and TRBJ2-7; D uncertain. Per the germline V gene, CDR1 is SGHRS and CDR2 is YFSETQ. The germline V and J ends were trimmed by 0 bases and 3 bases, with 10 bases remaining between them. There are 14 residues in the CDR3. Here the CDR3 DNA reads TGCGCCAGCAGCTTGGCCCAGGTACGCTACGAGCAGTACTTC. Translating gives CASSLAQVRYEQYF.

This chain connects TRBV7-2 to TRBJ1-1; D not certain. Trimming stripped 3 bases from V and 11 bases from J, with 13 bases between. The CDR3 length is 12 residues. Germline lookup yields CDR1 SGHTA and CDR2 FQGNSA. The CDR3 reads CASSFGRRVAFF. The CDR3, as DNA: TGTGCCAGCAGCTTCGGCAGGCGGGTGGCTTTCTTT.

The chain joins TRBV5-5 to TRBJ2-4, with 8 nucleotides matching TRBD2. Trimming removed 2 bases from V and 7 bases from J; junction bases left unmatched: 14. The CDR3 sequence is 17 residues long. Per the germline V gene, CDR1 is SGHKS and CDR2 is YYEKEE (reference sequence). CDR3: CASSFWRGVLDVNIQYF. In nucleotides, the CDR3 is TGTGCCAGCAGCTTTTGGCGGGGGGTACTCGATGTGAACATTCAGTACTTC.

The J gene is TRBJ2-5, the V gene TRBV29-1; D might be TRBD2 (6 bases). V lost 4 bases and J 4 bases, leaving 10 bases between the germline ends. The germline V gene has CDR1 SQVTM and CDR2 ANQGSEA. The CDR3 covers 12 residues. In nucleotides, the CDR3 is TGCAGCGTTGGCGGGACGGGAGAGACCCAGTACTTC. Its translation is CSVGGTGETQYF.

This clonotype was detected many times. This rearrangement joins TRBV12-3 or TRBV12-4 to TRBJ1-1, with 9 bases identical to TRBD1. V lost 5 bases, J lost 1 base, and 14 bases stayed unmatched. There are 18 residues in the CDR3. This CDR3 is CASSRQRWDREENTEAFF. The DNA of the CDR3 is TGTGCCAGCAGTCGCCAGAGGTGGGACAGGGAGGAGAACACTGAAGCTTTCTTT.

This clonotype was seen a few times. The V gene is TRBV6-5, the J gene TRBJ2-7; D remains unclear. CDR3 length equals 15 residues. CDR1 is MNHEY, CDR2 SVGAGI, per germline. Trimming removed 2 bases at V and 5 bases at J, with 16 bases between. CDR3 sequence: CASSYQAGSVDEQYF. In DNA, the CDR3 is TGTGCCAGCAGTTACCAGGCAGGATCGGTGGACGAGCAGTACTTC.

In this sample, this clonotype turned up many times. The gene calls are TRBV7-2 and TRBJ1-3; D gene uncertain. From germline, CDR1 is SGHTA and CDR2 FQGNSA. V was pared by 3 bases and J by 3 bases, with 9 bases between. This CDR3 has 14 amino acids. This CDR3 is CASSFGLGGNTIYF. CDR3 DNA: TGTGCCAGCAGCTTCGGGCTTGGTGGAAACACCATATATTTT.